This TCR beta chain came from a study of post-analysis software for immune sequencing data. Study-wide background: In terms of disease course, relapsing-remitting, secondary progressive and progressive-relapsing multiple sclerosis were included. General study points: Strong co-clustering by F measure linked samples that shared a preparation batch. The normalized Chao1 diversity of multiple sclerosis patients was significantly lower than that of controls. Roughly 5 TRBV segments occurring more often in patients than controls included TRBV5-6, TRBV5-1 and TRBV20-1.

This CDR3 contains 14 residues. Germline CDR1 SGHAT, CDR2 FQDESV (reference sequence). V was clipped by 7 bases and J by 5 bases; unmatched bases: 10. Every TCR beta cDNA library bore unique molecular identifiers. Using its own MiXCR run on the PCR reads, TCRdb lists one record per CDR3 protein. The sample lists approximately 770,000 distinct CDR3 sequences, 35% to 55% occurring once. As concerns this clonotype: Its matching antigen is unknown.

This receptor was taken from a girl between 5 and 17 years old with multiple sclerosis. V usage is TRBV11-1 and J usage is TRBJ1-1; 7 bases are a match to TRBD1. Sequencing was performed on blood. The CDR3 sequence: CASTGQPLGTEAFF. DNA of the CDR3: TGTGCCAGCACGGGACAGCCCTTAGGGACTGAAGCTTTCTTT. The full variable domain, its missing parts supplied by reference TRBV11-1 and TRBJ1-1, is EAEVAQSPRYKITEKSQAVAFWCDPISGHATLYWYRQILGQGPELLVQFQDESVVDDSQLPKDRFSAERLKGVDSTLKIQPAELGDSAMYLCASTGQPLGTEAFFGQGTRLTVV.